The rows below give T cell receptor beta chains drawn from one sample of a study of blood T cell repertoires in COVID-19. Sequencing used immunoSEQ multiplex PCR; TCRdb keeps in-frame clones, though not all of them. The sample includes 110,000 to 150,000 clones, 86% seen only once; the top ten take approximately 4.5%. The source material was PBMCs or T cells enriched from blood (not recorded which). Receptors were obtained from a man aged 45 to 65 who had recovered from COVID-19. CDR3s include the opening cysteine and the closing phenylalanine or tryptophan. The D gene is left open where the match is weak.

>TRBV28|TRBJ1-1|NA
TGTGCCAGCAGTTCAGAGGGCCTGAACACTGAAGCTTTCTTT
CASSSEGLNTEAFF
>TRBV7-2|TRBJ2-7|NA
TGTGCCAGCAGCGCAGTGGCAGGAGGGAAATCTAACGAGCAGTACTTC
CASSAVAGGKSNEQYF
>TRBV10-3|TRBJ1-3|TRBD1
TGTGCCATCAGTGGGGTGAGACAGGGGGCTGGAAACACCATATATTTT
CAISGVRQGAGNTIYF
>TRBV18|TRBJ1-2|TRBD1
TGTGCCAGCTCAACAGGGACAGACTACACCTTC
CASSTGTDYTF
>TRBV2|TRBJ2-3|NA
TGTGCCAGCAGTGAAGCGGGGGCGGGAGATACGCAGTATTTT
CASSEAGAGDTQYF
>TRBV28|TRBJ1-4|NA
TGTGCCAGCAGCCTTCTCCCACGAGATGAAAAACTGTTTTTT
CASSLLPRDEKLFF
>TRBV2|TRBJ1-3|NA
TGTGCCAGCAGTGAGAGCCCTGGAAACACCATATATTTT
CASSESPGNTIYF
>TRBV19|TRBJ1-3|TRBD1
TGTGCCAGTGCGGTGGCGTTTGGGACAGGGGGAGAAAACACCATATATTTT
CASAVAFGTGGENTIYF
>TRBV2|TRBJ1-6|NA
TGTGCCAGCGAAACGAGGGATAATTCACCCCTCCACTTT
CASETRDNSPLHF
>TRBV6-2/TRBV6-3|TRBJ1-1|NA
TGTGCCAGCAGTTCCCCCCCGGTTCATAACACTGAAGCTTTCTTT
CASSSPPVHNTEAFF
>TRBV18|TRBJ1-1|NA
TGTGCCAGCTCACCGGGACAGAACACTGAAGCTTTCTTT
CASSPGQNTEAFF
>TRBV6-5|TRBJ1-1|NA
TGTGCCAGCAATCCAGGTTACACTGAAGCTTTCTTT
CASNPGYTEAFF
>TRBV7-2|TRBJ1-4|TRBD1
TGTGCCAGCAGCTTAGGGCCCCCGGGACAGGTTAATGAAAAACTGTTTTTT
CASSLGPPGQVNEKLFF
>TRBV9|TRBJ2-5|TRBD2
TGTGCCAGCAGCGGGCGTGGGGCGGGAGTGGAGACCCAGTACTTC
CASSGRGAGVETQYF
>TRBV9|TRBJ2-2|TRBD1
TGTGCCAGCAGCGTCGGGACAGGGAACACCGGGGAGCTGTTTTTT
CASSVGTGNTGELFF
>TRBV7-2|TRBJ2-1|TRBD2
TGTGCCAGCAGCTTCTCTAGCGGGGGGGCCGGATTCGATGAGCAGTTCTTC
CASSFSSGGAGFDEQFF
>TRBV7-9|TRBJ2-5|TRBD2
TGTGCCAGCAGCTCCGGGACTAGCGGACAAGAGACCCAGTACTTC
CASSSGTSGQETQYF
>TRBV19|TRBJ1-5|TRBD1
TGTGCCAGTAGTCCACAGACAGGGGAGTATAGCAATCAGCCCCAGCATTTT
CASSPQTGEYSNQPQHF
>TRBV6-5|TRBJ2-5|TRBD1
TGTGCCAGCAGAAGACAGGGGGCTGAGACCCAGTACTTC
CASRRQGAETQYF
>TRBV28|TRBJ2-7|TRBD1
TGTGCCAGCAGTAGGACCGGGACAGGGGGCTACGAGCAGTACTTC
CASSRTGTGGYEQYF
>TRBV24-1|TRBJ2-1|TRBD2
TGTGCCACCAGTGATTTTAGGACTAGCGGGAGGTATGAGCAGTTCTTC
CATSDFRTSGRYEQFF
>TRBV7-9|TRBJ1-3|NA
TGTGCCAGCAGCTTAGGACGGAGCTCTGGAAACACCATATATTTT
CASSLGRSSGNTIYF
>TRBV21-1|TRBJ2-3|NA
TGTGCCAGCGACCTAATAGGGACAGAAGTCGGCACAGATACGCAGTATTTT
CASDLIGTEVGTDTQYF
>TRBV11-3|TRBJ2-7|NA
TGTGCCAGCAGCACGGACATTTTTGCCTACGAGCAGTACTTC
CASSTDIFAYEQYF